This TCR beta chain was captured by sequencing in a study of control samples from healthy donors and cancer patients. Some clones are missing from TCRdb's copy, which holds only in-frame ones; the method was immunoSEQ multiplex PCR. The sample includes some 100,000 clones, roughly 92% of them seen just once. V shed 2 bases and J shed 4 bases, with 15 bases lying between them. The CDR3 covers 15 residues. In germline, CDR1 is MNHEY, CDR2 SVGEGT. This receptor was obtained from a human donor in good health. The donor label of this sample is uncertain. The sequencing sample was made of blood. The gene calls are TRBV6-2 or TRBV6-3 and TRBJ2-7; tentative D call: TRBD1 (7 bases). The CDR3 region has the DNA TGTGCCAGCAGTTACGCGGGACAGAGCAGTTACGAGCAGTACGTC. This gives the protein CASSYAGQSSYEQYV.